Given below is one T cell receptor beta chain in context. Germline values: CDR1 KGHDR, CDR2 SFDVKD. V dropped 4 bases and J dropped 9 bases, with 14 bases sitting between them. CDR3 size: 13 residues. The sample is drawn from a study of blood T cell repertoires in COVID-19. Overall study context: Samples of COVID-19 (acute and convalescent) were obtained from the United States, Italy and Spain. From T cells, B-cell-depleted T cells, or PBMCs came the material, which was cDNA or gDNA.

Sequencing was performed with immunoSEQ multiplex PCR; in TCRdb, only in-frame clones are kept and a portion is missing. Of under 350,000 clones listed, roughly four fifths are singletons. The chain has TRBV24-1 and TRBJ1-2; perhaps TRBD1 as D (6 bases). This TCR came from a woman between 50 and 59 years old who had recovered from COVID-19. The sequencing sample was made of peripheral blood. Written as DNA, the CDR3 is TGTGCCACCAGTGAAGCGCCAGGGGCGAGCTACACCTTC. This sequence encodes CATSEAPGASYTF.